The rows below give T cell receptor beta chains drawn from one sample of a study of blood T cell repertoires in COVID-19. Produced via immunoSEQ multiplex PCR; TCRdb's table is partial and in-frame only. The sample has approximately 250,000 clones, 80% to 90% seen once. Sequencing was performed on peripheral blood. The receptor set was obtained from a woman aged 35 to 49 who had recovered from COVID-19. Each CDR3 is given with its conserved first and last residue. Fields, in order: J gene, V gene, clone size, D gene, CDR3 DNA, CDR3 protein. A D gene is named only where the DNA matches it firmly. Clone size is given for some rows only: seen once, a few or many times, or a class if the clone is expanded.

J gene: TRBJ1-2
V gene: TRBV7-9
clone size: .
D gene: .
CDR3 DNA: TGTGCCAGCAGCTTAGAGGAGGGCGGCTACACCTTC
CDR3 protein: CASSLEEGGYTF

J gene: TRBJ1-1
V gene: TRBV6-5
clone size: .
D gene: .
CDR3 DNA: TGTGCCAGCAGTAGGGAAGGGGCCTGGAACACTGAAGCTTTCTTT
CDR3 protein: CASSREGAWNTEAFF

J gene: TRBJ2-7
V gene: TRBV9
clone size: once
D gene: TRBD1
CDR3 DNA: TGTGCCAGCAGTGGCCCGGGACAGGGTCCCTCAGTCGAGCAGTACTTC
CDR3 protein: CASSGPGQGPSVEQYF

J gene: TRBJ1-1
V gene: TRBV20-1
clone size: .
D gene: TRBD1
CDR3 DNA: TGCAGTGTTACAGGGGACGGTGGGGCTTTCTTT
CDR3 protein: CSVTGDGGAFF

J gene: TRBJ1-2
V gene: TRBV4-3
clone size: .
D gene: TRBD1
CDR3 DNA: TGCGCCAGCAGCCAAGATCTCGGGACAGTGGGTGGCTACACCTTC
CDR3 protein: CASSQDLGTVGGYTF

J gene: TRBJ2-7
V gene: TRBV5-1
clone size: .
D gene: .
CDR3 DNA: TGCGCCAGCAGCGAGGGAGACTACGAGCAGTACTTC
CDR3 protein: CASSEGDYEQYF

J gene: TRBJ1-1
V gene: TRBV25-1
clone size: .
D gene: TRBD1
CDR3 DNA: TGTGCCAGCAGCCGACAGGGACGAACGGGGGCTGAAGCTTTCTTT
CDR3 protein: CASSRQGRTGAEAFF

J gene: TRBJ1-2
V gene: TRBV5-8
clone size: .
D gene: .
CDR3 DNA: TGTGCCAGCAGCTCCCAGGCCTATGGCTACACCTTC
CDR3 protein: CASSSQAYGYTF

J gene: TRBJ2-2
V gene: TRBV14
clone size: .
D gene: TRBD1
CDR3 DNA: TGTGCCAGTGGGGACAGACTAACCGGGGAGCTGTTTTTT
CDR3 protein: CASGDRLTGELFF

J gene: TRBJ1-5
V gene: TRBV24-1
clone size: once
D gene: TRBD1
CDR3 DNA: TGTGCCTCGACAGGGGGCGAAGAGGGTAGCAATCAGCCCCAGCATTTT
CDR3 protein: CASTGGEEGSNQPQHF

J gene: TRBJ1-2
V gene: TRBV5-1
clone size: once
D gene: .
CDR3 DNA: TGCGCCAGCAGCTTGGCCGGGGAAGAAGGCTACACCTTC
CDR3 protein: CASSLAGEEGYTF

J gene: TRBJ1-5
V gene: TRBV19
clone size: .
D gene: .
CDR3 DNA: TGTGCCAGTAGATTGGGACATCGCAATCAGCCCCAGCATTTT
CDR3 protein: CASRLGHRNQPQHF

J gene: TRBJ2-1
V gene: TRBV9
clone size: .
D gene: .
CDR3 DNA: TGTGCCAGCAGCGTAGGGACAACCACCTACAATGAGCAGTTCTTC
CDR3 protein: CASSVGTTTYNEQFF

J gene: TRBJ1-1
V gene: TRBV15
clone size: .
D gene: .
CDR3 DNA: TGTGCCACCAGCAGAGATCTTAACTTGGAGACGGGAAACACTGAAGCTTTCTTT
CDR3 protein: CATSRDLNLETGNTEAFF

J gene: TRBJ1-2
V gene: TRBV5-1
clone size: .
D gene: .
CDR3 DNA: TGCGCCAGCAGCGAGGGCCCAGGCAACTATGGCTACACCTTC
CDR3 protein: CASSEGPGNYGYTF

J gene: TRBJ2-2
V gene: TRBV19
clone size: few
D gene: .
CDR3 DNA: TGTGCCAGTAGTTCCCCCCCCGCCGGGACACCGAACACCGGGGAGCTGTTTTTT
CDR3 protein: CASSSPPAGTPNTGELFF

J gene: TRBJ2-5
V gene: TRBV5-8
clone size: .
D gene: TRBD1
CDR3 DNA: TGTGCCAGCAGCTACGGGACAGGCCAAGAGACCCAGTACTTC
CDR3 protein: CASSYGTGQETQYF

J gene: TRBJ1-1
V gene: TRBV19
clone size: .
D gene: TRBD1
CDR3 DNA: TGTGCCAGTAGGCAACGGGACAGTTGGACTGAAGCTTTCTTT
CDR3 protein: CASRQRDSWTEAFF

J gene: TRBJ2-2
V gene: TRBV13
clone size: once
D gene: .
CDR3 DNA: TGTGCCAGCAGCTTTAGTCTTACAGTGAACACCGGGGAGCTGTTTTTT
CDR3 protein: CASSFSLTVNTGELFF

J gene: TRBJ1-2
V gene: TRBV7-2
clone size: .
D gene: TRBD1
CDR3 DNA: TGTGCCAGCAGCTTAGACACAGGGGATGGCTACACCTTC
CDR3 protein: CASSLDTGDGYTF

J gene: TRBJ2-5
V gene: TRBV6-5
clone size: .
D gene: TRBD2
CDR3 DNA: TGTGCCAGCAGCTTTAGCGGGGGGGAGACCCAGTACTTC
CDR3 protein: CASSFSGGETQYF

J gene: TRBJ2-3
V gene: TRBV7-2
clone size: .
D gene: TRBD2
CDR3 DNA: TGTGCCAGCAGCTTAGGGGCTAGCGGGGGCACAGATACGCAGTATTTT
CDR3 protein: CASSLGASGGTDTQYF